This paragraph covers one TCR beta chain sequence. This clonotype was observed at least ten times. Its antigen remains undetermined. No base-level quality is on record; no much larger clone is a single base apart. This record belongs to a study of T-cell reconstitution after alpha-beta-depleted transplantation in children (dated by TCRdb to about 2016). Background for the entire study: The study quantitatively tracked T-cell immune reconstitution after TCRalphabeta/CD19-depleted allogeneic hematopoietic cell transplantation in children using TCR repertoire profiling. Study-wide conclusions, independent of this receptor: The apparently early recovery of alphabetaT-cell counts about two months after transplant reportedly depended on only several hundred rapidly expanded clones that came from non-depleted graft cells. The frequencies of hyperexpanded clones fell over the following months, and after one year, T-cell counts and TCRbeta diversity were mostly attributed to newly produced T cells. In some patients, the high TCRbeta diversity seen at day 60 was put down to recipient T cells and intrathymic progenitors that had survived conditioning.

According to the study, the label for this sample's treatment or condition signals: allogeneic hematopoietic cell transplantation with graft depleted of TCRalphabeta T cells and CD19 B cells. The children who served as transplant recipients had been given grafts of TCRalphabeta/CD19-depleted allogeneic hematopoietic cells. Receptors were amplified or captured by PCR. Instrument on record: Illumina HiSeq 2500. TCR library preparation used molecular barcoding, with unique molecular identifiers applied to normalize quantification of the TCRbeta repertoire. The public reads were reprocessed in TCRdb via fastp at Q25 and MiXCR, keeping in-frame beta chains. CDR3 protein duplicates are merged, each entry listing the most common genes and DNA. This sample has approximately 500,000 distinct CDR3 sequences in its table, and about 10% of those were observed once. The ten most abundant clones make up roughly 2.1% of the sample.

Relative to germline, V is 5 bases shorter and J is 4 bases shorter, with 17 bases between their ends. The cysteine opens and the phenylalanine closes a CDR3 of 14 amino acids. Only CDR3 DNA remains: 42 bases, in frame from the first base. The germline V gene specifies SQVTM as CDR1 and ANQGSEA as CDR2. The sequence is built from TRBV29-1 and TRBJ1-1; the D gene cannot be resolved reliably. The material sequenced was PBMCs, taken before TCRalphabeta/CD19-depleted stem cell transplant. This sequence was found in a child aged 2 to 10 with inherited bone marrow failure, due to receive a stem cell transplant. The nucleotide sequence reads TGCAGCGTTTTGGCGGGAGGGCGGACCACTGAAGCTTTCTTT. Translation gives CSVLAGGRTTEAFF.